What follows are 5 T cell receptor beta chains derived from one specimen sequenced in a study of PD-1 blockade in classical Hodgkin lymphoma. The data were produced by immunoSEQ multiplex PCR, yet TCRdb's version contains in-frame clones alone and is incomplete. The sample contains 15,000 or so clones, more than 55% of which appear only once. There was relapse after autologous stem cell transplantation in every patient, and there was variation in brentuximab vedotin exposure. The specimen comprised peripheral blood mononuclear cells (PBMCs), sampled before the second cycle of nivolumab. These receptors all stem from a human donor with classical Hodgkin lymphoma.

The chain has TRBV5-4 and TRBJ2-3, with 15 bases identical to TRBD2. The CDR3 runs 16 residues. Trimming took 5 bases from V and 4 from J; bases not matched to a gene: 5. Germline V lookup: CDR1 SGHNT, CDR2 YYREEE (reference sequence). The CDR3 DNA sequence: TGTGCCAGCAGAGCGGGACTAGCGGGAGGTTCAGATACGCAGTATTTT. It specifies CASRAGLAGGSDTQYF. The full variable domain, in which reference TRBV5-4 and TRBJ2-3 provide the parts outside the CDR3, is ETGVTQSPTHLIKTRGQQVTLRCSSQSGHNTVSWYQQALGQGPQFIFQYYREEENGRGNFPPRFSGLQFPNYSSELNVNALELDDSALYLCASRAGLAGGSDTQYFGPGTRLTVL.

J is TRBJ1-2 and V is TRBV29-1, with 9 bases that match TRBD1. The CDR3 is 11 amino acids. Per the germline V gene, CDR1 is SQVTM and CDR2 is ANQGSEA. The junction had 7 bases not matched to a gene; V was cut back by 7 bases and J by 10 bases. The CDR3 sequence is CSARDRDDYTF. The CDR3 DNA follows: TGCAGCGCCCGGGACAGGGATGACTACACCTTC.

This clone occurred a few times. The rearrangement links TRBV7-9 to TRBJ1-2; 10 bases map to TRBD1. CDR1 and CDR2 from the germline V gene are SEHNR and FQNEAQ (reference sequence). This CDR3 comprises 16 residues. V shed 5 bases and J 4 bases; nucleotides not matched to a gene: 10. CDR3 region: CASSESGTGEVYGYTF. CDR3 in DNA: TGTGCCAGCAGCGAGTCCGGGACAGGGGAGGTCTATGGCTACACCTTC.

The chain combines TRBV2 with TRBJ2-2; D might be TRBD1 (6 bases). Between the trimmed V and J ends, which lost 4 bases and 4 bases, there was a span of 19 bases. This CDR3 has 17 residues. Germline CDR1 SNHLY, CDR2 FYNNEI. This chain's CDR3 is CASSAIQGRVSTGELFF. The CDR3 DNA reads TGTGCCAGCAGTGCGATACAGGGTAGGGTTAGCACCGGGGAGCTGTTTTTT.

This clone was detected only a few times. It differs at one base from a far larger clone, so likely a read error. Other nucleotide sequences from this sample produce the same CDR3. The chain employs TRBV4-1 and TRBJ2-7; 7 nucleotides agree with TRBD1. CDR3 size: 14 residues. V was clipped by 4 bases and J by 5 bases; unmatched bases: 8. Per the germline V gene, CDR1 is MGHRA and CDR2 is YSYEKL. This CDR3 reads CASSPAQGDHEQYF. The CDR3 DNA is TGCGCCAGCAGCCCGGCGCAGGGGGACCACGAGCAGTACTTC.